The 9 T cell receptor beta chains below come from one sample, sequenced in a study of CD8 T cells in ankylosing spondylitis. TCRdb reanalysed the 5' RACE reads using MiXCR and keeps one entry per CDR3 protein. The sample lists under 400,000 distinct CDR3 sequences; roughly 12% were seen once. The sample taken for sequencing was blood, either unsorted or a sorted T cell fraction (not recorded which). The receptors here all came from a female donor with ankylosing spondylitis or in good health (not recorded which).

This clonotype was counted ten times or more. This chain links TRBV24-1 with TRBJ2-4, with TRBD1 as a possible D gene (6 bases). The CDR3 contains 17 residues. V lost 4 bases, J lost 2 bases, and 17 bases lay in between. Germline values: CDR1 KGHDR, CDR2 SFDVKD. For the CDR3, the DNA is TGTGCCACCAGTGAGGGGGACATTTGGAGGTCCAAAAACATTCAGTACTTC. Amino acids: CATSEGDIWRSKNIQYF.

Here the CDR3 DNA reads TGTGCCAGCAGCTTAGTCGCGGTAGCCCTGGGGTGGAGCAATGAGCAGTTCTTC. Protein product: CASSLVAVALGWSNEQFF. The genes are TRBV7-2 and TRBJ2-1; D unclear. In germline, CDR1 is SGHTA, CDR2 FQGNSA. V lost 1 base and J lost 6, with 22 bases in between. The CDR3 covers 18 residues. The full variable domain, with the rest looked up from reference TRBV7-2 and TRBJ2-1, is GAGVSQSPSNKVTEKGKDVELRCDPISGHTALYWYRQSLGQGLEFLIYFQGNSAPDKSGLPSDRFSAERTGGSVSTLTIQRTQQEDSAVYLCASSLVAVALGWSNEQFFGPGTRLTVL.

This clonotype was counted only a few times. V and J are TRBV20-1 and TRBJ2-1, with 12 bases that match TRBD2. Germline CDR1 and CDR2: DFQATT and SNEGSKA (reference sequence). V was pared by 4 bases and J by 8 bases, with 9 bases of the junction left unmatched. This CDR3 is built from 15 residues. The CDR3, as DNA: TGCAGTGCTACGACTAGCGGGGGACAAATCGATGAGCAGTTCTTC. This translates into CSATTSGGQIDEQFF.

This clonotype was recorded a few times. The V gene is TRBV20-1, the J gene TRBJ1-1; TRBD1 might be the D (5 bases). The CDR3 is made up of 16 amino acids. Germline V lookup: CDR1 DFQATT, CDR2 SNEGSKA (reference sequence). The V end was cut by 0 bases, the J end by 11 bases, with 25 bases between. DNA for the CDR3: TGCAGTGCTAGAGATAGTTCAGGGATCGGGGTCAGGCTTGCTTTCTTT. This codes for CSARDSSGIGVRLAFF.

This clonotype appeared a few times. The rearrangement uses TRBV30 and TRBJ2-1, with 8 bases matching TRBD2. V lost 0 bases and J lost 10; bases outside the gene matches: 11. The CDR3 length is 15 residues. Germline V gives CDR1 GTSNPN, CDR2 SVGIG (reference sequence). The CDR3 loop is CAWSVRLAGRGEQFF. In DNA form, the CDR3 reads TGTGCCTGGAGTGTCAGGCTAGCCGGGAGGGGGGAGCAGTTCTTC.

The table lists this clonotype with many counts. The genes are TRBV19 and TRBJ2-3, with TRBD2 identical over 11 bases. Germline values: CDR1 LNHDA, CDR2 SQIVND (reference sequence). CDR3 length: 15 amino acids. V gave up 5 bases and J gave up 2 bases; unmatched junction bases: 3. CDR3 residues: CASSSTSGNTDTQYF. The CDR3 nucleotides read TGTGCCAGTAGTTCGACTAGCGGGAACACAGATACGCAGTATTTT.

This clonotype was recorded at least ten times. This chain links TRBV27 with TRBJ1-1; weak D call: TRBD1 (5 bases). This CDR3 has 15 amino acids. V was clipped by 2 bases and J by 6 bases, with 16 bases between them. Germline CDR1 is MNHEY and CDR2 is SMNVEV (reference sequence). CDR3 sequence reads: CASSLRGGLGAEAFF. In DNA form, the CDR3 reads TGTGCCAGCAGTTTAAGAGGAGGGTTAGGGGCTGAAGCTTTCTTT.

This clonotype has a count of ten or more. The rearrangement links TRBV29-1 to TRBJ1-6; D uncertain. This CDR3 spans 13 amino acids. Looked up from germline, CDR1 is SQVTM and CDR2 is ANQGSEA. Here the CDR3 reads CPVGETYNSPLHF. CDR3 DNA sequence: TGCCCTGTCGGGGAGACTTATAATTCACCCCTCCACTTT.

The chain has TRBV5-1 and TRBJ2-2, with D maybe TRBD1 (6 bases). Trimming pared 2 bases from V and 4 bases from J, leaving 18 bases between. Per germline, CDR1 SGHRS and CDR2 YFSETQ. The CDR3 runs to 17 residues. The CDR3 sequence is CASSLLMDSRLTGELFF. The CDR3 DNA is TGCGCCAGCAGCTTACTGATGGACAGTAGGCTCACCGGGGAGCTGTTTTTT.